This TCR beta chain comes out of a study of blood T cell repertoires in COVID-19. Germline CDR1 is MGHDK and CDR2 is SYGVNS. With 8 bases clipped from V and 6 bases from J, the junction kept 14 bases outside the gene matches. CDR3 length: 15 amino acids. TCRdb's table, derived via immunoSEQ multiplex PCR, lists solely in-frame clones and lacks some. The sample contains about 220,000 clones, around 82% of which appear only once. The sample holds a few counts of this clone. V and J are TRBV25-1 and TRBJ2-3, with TRBD2 matching over 7 bases. This sequence was found in an elderly woman with acute or convalescent COVID-19. Material: peripheral blood. The CDR3 bases are TGTGCCAGCCGGGAGGCGGGGTCCCTGGGTGATACGCAGTATTTT. It encodes CASREAGSLGDTQYF.